These 16 T cell receptor beta chains were sequenced from one sample in a study of immune evolution from preneoplasia to lung adenocarcinoma. Data came from immunoSEQ multiplex PCR; TCRdb stores just in-frame clones and leaves some out. The sample holds approximately 5,000 clones, 70% to 80% seen once. Sequenced material: FFPE lung adenocarcinoma in situ tissue. These receptors were taken from a person between 60 and 80 years old with lung adenocarcinoma.

The chain uses TRBV6-1 and TRBJ1-4; a weak D match, TRBD1 (5 bases). The CDR3 is made up of 15 amino acids. Germline assignment: CDR1 MNHNS and CDR2 SASEGT. Trimming shortened V by 6 bases and J by 5 bases, and 16 bases separated the two germline ends. CDR3 DNA sequence: TGTGCCAGCAGAAACCAGGGTGGCCTAAATGAAAAACTGTTTTTT. Amino acid sequence: CASRNQGGLNEKLFF.

This rearrangement joins TRBV7-8 to TRBJ2-7, with D perhaps given as TRBD1 or TRBD2 (6 bases each). Between the trimmed V and J ends, which lost 2 bases and 7 bases, there was a span of 18 bases. The length of the CDR3 is 15 residues. In germline, CDR1 is SGHVS, CDR2 FQNEAQ. The DNA of the CDR3 is TGTGCCAGCAGCTTACCAACGGGGGCTATCGGGGAGCAGTACTTC. This gives the protein CASSLPTGAIGEQYF. Full variable domain (remainder filled in from reference TRBV7-8 and TRBJ2-7): GAGVSQSPRYKVAKRGQDVALRCDPISGHVSLFWYQQALGQGPEFLTYFQNEAQLDKSGLPSDRFFAERPEGSVSTLKIQRTQQEDSAVYLCASSLPTGAIGEQYFGPGTRLTVT.

The sample holds a few counts of this clone. The V gene is TRBV27, the J gene TRBJ1-2, with 8 bases lining up with TRBD1. The CDR3 has 14 residues. Trimming cost V 2 bases and J 6 bases; bases outside gene matches: 5. CDR1 MNHEY and CDR2 SMNVEV come from the germline V gene (reference sequence). CDR3 sequence: CASSLRQGTDGYTF. The CDR3 bases are TGTGCCAGCAGTTTACGACAGGGGACGGATGGCTACACCTTC.

The chain joins TRBV29-1 to TRBJ1-2, with 7 bases identical to TRBD1. The V and J ends lost 5 bases and 6 bases, in that order; junction bases with no gene match: 9. Germline loops: CDR1 SQVTM, CDR2 ANQGSEA. The CDR3 sequence is 13 residues long. This CDR3 reads CSVIDRDRNGYTF. The CDR3 DNA follows: TGCAGCGTTATAGACAGGGATCGAAATGGCTACACCTTC.

This chain links TRBV5-1 with TRBJ2-3; 10 bases are a match to TRBD2. V gave up 4 bases and J gave up 0 bases; unmatched junction bases: 5. Per the germline V gene, CDR1 is SGHRS and CDR2 is YFSETQ. This CDR3 is 16 amino acids long. The CDR3 loop is CASSRATSGSTDTQYF. The CDR3 DNA sequence: TGCGCCAGCAGCAGAGCGACTAGCGGGAGCACAGATACGCAGTATTTT.

The chain joins TRBV7-9 to TRBJ2-7, with D maybe TRBD1 (6 bases). Trimming took off 6 bases at V and 5 bases at J, with 14 bases between the two ends. This CDR3 is built from 13 residues. Germline V CDR1 and CDR2: SEHNR, FQNEAQ (reference sequence). CDR3 loop: CASSSLQGNEQYF. In DNA form, the CDR3 reads TGTGCCAGCAGTTCTCTACAGGGTAACGAGCAGTACTTC.

This clone was detected once. This chain links TRBV7-9 with TRBJ1-1, with D perhaps matching TRBD1 (5 bases). The ends were cut back, 3 bases at V and 0 bases at J, with 11 bases in the middle. The CDR3 has 15 residues. Germline V gene lookup returns CDR1 SEHNR and CDR2 FQNEAQ (reference sequence). The CDR3, as DNA: TGTGCCAGCAGCTTCCTATGGGGGATGAACACTGAAGCTTTCTTT. Its translation is CASSFLWGMNTEAFF.

The chain uses TRBV10-2 and TRBJ2-1, with a tentative D call TRBD1 (5 bases). V was pared by 7 bases and J by 8 bases, with 12 bases between. CDR3 length equals 12 residues. CDR1 is WSHSY and CDR2 is SAAADI in the germline V gene. The CDR3 DNA follows: TGCGCCAGCATGCAGGGTCCCGATGAGCAGTTCTTC. Protein sequence: CASMQGPDEQFF.

This chain connects TRBV7-9 to TRBJ2-5, with D perhaps TRBD2 (7 bases). The CDR3 consists of 17 residues. Germline V lookup: CDR1 SEHNR, CDR2 FQNEAQ (reference sequence). The V and J ends lost 4 bases and 0 bases respectively, with 18 bases between them. CDR3 in amino acids: CASSSPTRGAYQETQYF. For the CDR3, the DNA is TGTGCCAGCAGCTCACCAACCCGGGGGGCGTACCAAGAGACCCAGTACTTC.

This clone has only a few counts. The chain joins TRBV5-1 to TRBJ2-3; 7 bases are shared with TRBD2. CDR1 and CDR2 from the germline V gene are SGHRS and YFSETQ. J was trimmed by 0 bases and V by 6 bases; bases with no gene match: 10. This CDR3 contains 16 residues. CDR3 sequence reads: CASTGGGRASTDTQYF. CDR3 in DNA: TGCGCCAGCACTGGGGGGGGGAGAGCTAGCACAGATACGCAGTATTTT.

This rearrangement joins TRBV27 to TRBJ2-7; D is possibly TRBD1 (5 bases). CDR1 is MNHEY and CDR2 is SMNVEV in the germline V gene (reference sequence). The germline V and J ends were trimmed by 5 bases and 3 bases, with 11 bases remaining between them. The CDR3 totals 13 residues. The CDR3 DNA reads TGTGCCAGCAGTCCCAGGGCTATCTACGAGCAGTACTTC. Amino acids: CASSPRAIYEQYF.

The chain has TRBV7-2 and TRBJ2-1; 9 positions agree with TRBD1. The CDR3 is 15 residues long. From germline, CDR1 is SGHTA and CDR2 FQGNSA. Germline trimming cut 2 bases from V and 6 bases from J; bases unmatched to any gene: 5. CDR3 coding DNA: TGTGCCAGCAGCTTACAATCGACAGGGGGCAATGAGCAGTTCTTC. It codes for CASSLQSTGGNEQFF.

The J gene is TRBJ1-6, the V gene TRBV7-2; D remains unclear. The germline V and J ends were trimmed by 2 bases and 8 bases, with 13 bases remaining between them. The CDR3 extends over 15 amino acids. Per germline, CDR1 SGHTA and CDR2 FQGNSA. The CDR3 protein is CASSLTGDGYSPLHF. The CDR3 region has the DNA TGTGCCAGCAGCTTAACTGGGGATGGATATTCACCCCTCCACTTT.

The chain employs TRBV10-3 and TRBJ2-7; D is perhaps TRBD1 (7 bases). Trimming shortened V by 4 bases and J by 6 bases, and 22 bases separated the two germline ends. The CDR3 runs to 16 residues. The germline CDR1 and CDR2 sequences are ENHRY and SYGVKD. The DNA of the CDR3 is TGTGCCATCAGTGGCCAGACAGGGACTTTGGGAGGCGAGCAGTACTTC. As protein: CAISGQTGTLGGEQYF.

V gene TRBV2 combines with J gene TRBJ2-3, with 9 nucleotides matching TRBD1. Germline CDR1 SNHLY, CDR2 FYNNEI. V lost 6 bases, J lost 5 bases, and 6 bases stayed unmatched. This CDR3 has 14 residues. The CDR3 spells CASRTGQGGDTQYF. CDR3 nucleotide sequence: TGTGCCAGCAGGACGGGACAGGGTGGAGATACGCAGTATTTT.

The J gene is TRBJ1-2, the V gene TRBV7-9; the match to TRBD1 covers 7 bases. Germline V CDR1 and CDR2: SEHNR, FQNEAQ (reference sequence). The CDR3 has 15 amino acids. V dropped 4 bases and J dropped 0; count of bases not matched to a gene: 5. CDR3 DNA: TGTGCCAGCAGCTCAACAGGGGTCCCTAACTATGGCTACACCTTC. This codes for CASSSTGVPNYGYTF.